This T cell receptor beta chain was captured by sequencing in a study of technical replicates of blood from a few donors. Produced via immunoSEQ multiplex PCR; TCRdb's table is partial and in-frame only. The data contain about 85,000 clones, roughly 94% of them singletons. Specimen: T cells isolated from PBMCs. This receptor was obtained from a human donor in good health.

The CDR3 here is CASTLTPGLETQYF. CDR3 nucleotides: TGTGCCAGCACCCTGACTCCGGGACTAGAGACCCAGTACTTC. The rearrangement uses TRBV6-5 and TRBJ2-5; tentative D call: TRBD2 (6 bases). Germline lookup yields CDR1 MNHEY and CDR2 SVGAGI. The CDR3 has 14 residues. V shed 7 bases and J shed 4 bases, with 16 bases lying between them.